Listed below are T cell receptor beta chains from one sample, sequenced in a study of blood T cell repertoires in COVID-19. The protocol was immunoSEQ multiplex PCR, while the TCRdb copy is restricted to in-frame clones and leaves out a portion. The table shows 50,000 or so clones, with about 83% occurring only once. The sample taken for sequencing was peripheral blood. These receptors all stem from a man aged 35 to 55 with acute or convalescent COVID-19. Each CDR3 is given with its conserved first and last residue. Fields, in order: D gene, J gene, clone size, V gene, CDR3 DNA, CDR3 protein. The D gene is left open where the match is weak. Not all rows give a size; the values are once, few, many and, for expanded clones, a class.

D: NA; J: TRBJ1-1; size: NA; V: TRBV30; DNA: TGTGCCTGGAGTGCCCGCCTGACGGGCACTGAAGCTTTCTTT; CDR3: CAWSARLTGTEAFF
D: NA; J: TRBJ1-1; size: NA; V: TRBV6-5; DNA: TGTGCCGCAGGGGCCAGGGAAGTCACTGAAGCTTTCTTT; CDR3: CAAGAREVTEAFF
D: NA; J: TRBJ2-1; size: NA; V: TRBV4-1; DNA: TGCGCCAGCAGCCAAGATGGGGGGTCGGGTGAGCAGTTCTTC; CDR3: CASSQDGGSGEQFF
D: TRBD1; J: TRBJ1-1; size: few; V: TRBV6-5; DNA: TGTGCCAGCAGAGGGGGACAGAAGAACACTGAAGCTTTCTTT; CDR3: CASRGGQKNTEAFF
D: TRBD1; J: TRBJ1-5; size: few; V: TRBV7-7; DNA: TGTGCCAGCAGCTTAGAAACAGGGGGCCGGGATCAGCCCCAGCATTTT; CDR3: CASSLETGGRDQPQHF
D: TRBD2; J: TRBJ2-3; size: NA; V: TRBV6-5; DNA: TGTGCCAGCAGTCGCCGGGGGGGAAGCACAGATACGCAGTATTTT; CDR3: CASSRRGGSTDTQYF
D: NA; J: TRBJ2-1; size: NA; V: TRBV7-2; DNA: TGTGCCAGCAGCTTAGCGTGGGGGCCCGATAACAATGAGCAGTTCTTC; CDR3: CASSLAWGPDNNEQFF
D: NA; J: TRBJ1-5; size: NA; V: TRBV30; DNA: TGTGCCTGGAGGGACGGACATAATAGCAATCAGCCCCAGCATTTT; CDR3: CAWRDGHNSNQPQHF
D: NA; J: TRBJ2-5; size: NA; V: TRBV18; DNA: TGTGCCAGCTCACCAGCAAGGGGACATCAAGAGACCCAGTACTTC; CDR3: CASSPARGHQETQYF
D: NA; J: TRBJ2-5; size: NA; V: TRBV3-1/TRBV3-2; DNA: TGTGCCAGCAGCCTTGGACAGAAAGAGACCCAGTACTTC; CDR3: CASSLGQKETQYF
D: NA; J: TRBJ2-3; size: few; V: TRBV14; DNA: TGTGCCAGCACCAGGGATATCACAGATACGCAGTATTTT; CDR3: CASTRDITDTQYF